What follows are 28 T cell receptor beta chains derived from one specimen sequenced in a study of T cell changes during pregnancy in multiple sclerosis. Measured with immunoSEQ multiplex PCR; TCRdb has only the in-frame clones, and not every one. The data show around 75,000 clones, with roughly 90% seen just once and around 0.96% held by the top ten. Material: peripheral blood, obtained in the first trimester of pregnancy. Receptors originate from a female donor in good health, enrolled as a control in a pregnancy study.

The chain recombines TRBV7-2 with TRBJ2-7; 13 bases are shared with TRBD2. CDR3 length: 16 amino acids. Germline assignment: CDR1 SGHTA and CDR2 FQGNSA. The junction had 7 bases not matched to a gene; V was cut back by 4 bases and J by 4 bases. Here the CDR3 DNA reads TGTGCCAGCAGCTCAGAGGGGACTAGCGGGGCTTACGAGCAGTACTTC. Protein sequence: CASSSEGTSGAYEQYF. Looking up the rest from reference TRBV7-2 and TRBJ2-7 gives the full variable domain: GAGVSQSPSNKVTEKGKDVELRCDPISGHTALYWYRQSLGQGLEFLIYFQGNSAPDKSGLPSDRFSAERTGGSVSTLTIQRTQQEDSAVYLCASSSEGTSGAYEQYFGPGTRLTVT.

A few counts support this clone. V and J are TRBV12-5 and TRBJ1-1; D might be TRBD1 (5 bases). This CDR3 contains 13 residues. Germline assignment: CDR1 LGHNT and CDR2 FRNRAP. Trimming stripped 4 bases from V and 4 bases from J, with 10 bases between. CDR3 amino acids: CASGWGRSTEAFF. In DNA, the CDR3 is TGTGCTAGTGGTTGGGGGAGGAGCACTGAAGCTTTCTTT.

This chain links TRBV7-2 with TRBJ1-5; 9 bases are a match to TRBD1. Germline CDR1 SGHTA, CDR2 FQGNSA. V lost 0 bases, J lost 4 bases, and 1 base stayed unmatched. The length of the CDR3 is 15 residues. The CDR3 DNA reads as TGTGCCAGCAGCTTAGCGGGACAGGGAAATCAGCCCCAGCATTTT. The encoded protein is CASSLAGQGNQPQHF.

J is TRBJ2-1 and V is TRBV4-2; 8 nucleotides align to TRBD2. In germline, CDR1 is LGHNA, CDR2 YNFKEQ. The CDR3 consists of 17 residues. With V trimmed by 2 bases and J by 0 bases, 6 bases remained unmatched. The CDR3, as DNA: TGTGCCAGCAGCCAATCGGCCGGGACTAGCTCCTACAATGAGCAGTTCTTC. It codes for CASSQSAGTSSYNEQFF.

The J gene is TRBJ1-6, the V gene TRBV4-1; 9 bases match TRBD1. CDR1 is MGHRA, CDR2 YSYEKL, per germline. There are 14 residues in the CDR3. After removal of 6 bases from V and 8 bases from J, the junction contained 5 bases not matched to a gene. CDR3 sequence: CASSPGTGHSPLHF. The CDR3 DNA reads TGCGCCAGCAGTCCCGGGACAGGGCATTCACCCCTCCACTTT.

The chain combines TRBV6-6 with TRBJ2-1; D ambiguous. Germline V gene lookup returns CDR1 MNHNY and CDR2 SVGAGI (reference sequence). The CDR3 loop spans 15 amino acids. Trimming took 5 bases from V and 0 from J, leaving 11 bases between them. The CDR3 DNA sequence: TGTGCCAGCAGTCAACCCCCAGGCTCCTACAATGAGCAGTTCTTC. Translation gives CASSQPPGSYNEQFF.

The rearrangement joins TRBV7-9 to TRBJ2-3; D remains unclear. Between the trimmed V and J ends, which lost 1 base and 1 base, there was a span of 3 bases. This CDR3 comprises 13 residues. Germline-derived CDR1 and CDR2 are SEHNR and FQNEAQ (reference sequence). Here the CDR3 reads CASSLGGTDTQYF. In nucleotides, the CDR3 is TGTGCCAGCAGCTTAGGCGGCACAGATACGCAGTATTTT.

The V and J genes are TRBV5-1 and TRBJ1-1; 7 nucleotides line up with TRBD1. The CDR3 runs 15 residues. CDR1 is SGHRS, CDR2 YFSETQ, per germline. The V segment lost 0 bases and the J segment 3 bases; nucleotides outside the gene matches: 5. Here the CDR3 reads CASSLGGTEDTEAFF. Here the CDR3 DNA reads TGCGCCAGCAGCTTGGGGGGGACAGAGGACACTGAAGCTTTCTTT.

V usage is TRBV4-2 and J usage is TRBJ2-2; 9 bases align to TRBD2. Germline V gives CDR1 LGHNA, CDR2 YNFKEQ. CDR3 length equals 19 residues. J was trimmed by 6 bases and V by 0 bases; bases with no gene match: 14. The CDR3 here is CASSQDRSVVAGVAGELFF. DNA for the CDR3: TGTGCCAGCAGCCAAGATCGGAGCGTGGTAGCGGGGGTAGCCGGGGAGCTGTTTTTT.

The rearrangement links TRBV9 to TRBJ2-7, with 10 bases that match TRBD2. With V trimmed by 3 bases and J by 5 bases, 14 bases remained unmatched. This CDR3 is 17 amino acids long. Germline CDR1 and CDR2: SGDLS and YYNGEE. The CDR3 DNA sequence: TGTGCCAGCAGCGCCGATCCCCATCTAGCGGGAGAAAACGAGCAGTACTTC. As protein: CASSADPHLAGENEQYF.

This clone occurred a few times. The CDR3 protein is CASSTREALGPLHF. The CDR3 coding sequence is TGTGCCAGCAGTACTAGGGAGGCCTTGGGGCCCCTCCACTTT. V gene TRBV6-4 combines with J gene TRBJ1-6; D is unclear. The CDR3 runs to 14 residues. Looked up from germline, CDR1 is MRHNA and CDR2 is SNTAGT. V lost 5 bases and J lost 13, with 18 bases in between.

The V gene is TRBV25-1, the J gene TRBJ1-2, with D unclear. Trimming shortened V by 6 bases and J by 4 bases, and 6 bases separated the two germline ends. The germline gives CDR1 MGHDK, CDR2 SYGVNS. The CDR3 has 11 residues. Here the CDR3 reads CASRESYGYTF. DNA of the CDR3: TGTGCCAGCAGGGAGAGCTATGGCTACACCTTC.

CDR3 in amino acids: CASSFQKRGTEAFF. CDR3 in DNA: TGTGCCAGCAGTTTTCAAAAAAGGGGCACTGAAGCTTTCTTT. The V and J genes are TRBV6-5 and TRBJ1-1, with a tentative D call TRBD1 (5 bases). The V end was cut by 4 bases, the J end by 4 bases, with 13 bases between. Germline assignment: CDR1 MNHEY and CDR2 SVGAGI. The CDR3 has 14 amino acids.

The chain links TRBV28 to TRBJ1-5; no reliable D call. CDR3 length: 16 amino acids. Trimming cost V 4 bases and J 1 base, with 14 bases left between them. Germline V gives CDR1 MDHEN, CDR2 SYDVKM. The CDR3, as DNA: TGTGCCAGCAGTTCTGGGATTCGAGGGAGCAATCAGCCCCAGCATTTT. Protein: CASSSGIRGSNQPQHF.

V and J are TRBV5-1 and TRBJ2-5; D perhaps matches TRBD1 (6 bases). Germline V gene sequence: CDR1 SGHRS, CDR2 YFSETQ. The V end was cut by 1 base, the J end by 5 bases, with 15 bases between. CDR3 length: 15 amino acids. This chain's CDR3 is CASSLHQGPGETQYF. CDR3 nucleotides: TGCGCCAGCAGCTTGCATCAGGGGCCGGGGGAGACCCAGTACTTC. Full variable domain (rest looked up from reference TRBV5-1 and TRBJ2-5): KAGVTQTPRYLIKTRGQQVTLSCSPISGHRSVSWYQQTPGQGLQFLFEYFSETQRNKGNFPGRFSGRQFSNSRSEMNVSTLELGDSALYLCASSLHQGPGETQYFGPGTRLLVL.

This chain uses TRBV5-1 with TRBJ2-7; TRBD2 is a possible D gene (5 bases). Trimming removed 4 bases at V and 1 base at J, with 15 bases between. CDR3 length: 15 residues. Germline values: CDR1 SGHRS, CDR2 YFSETQ. The CDR3 bases are TGCGCCAGCAGCCTTCTGAGGGTGGCTTCCTACGAGCAGTACTTC. Protein product: CASSLLRVASYEQYF.

The chain employs TRBV19 and TRBJ1-3; D perhaps matches TRBD1 (5 bases). The CDR3 loop spans 15 amino acids. Germline-derived CDR1 and CDR2 are LNHDA and SQIVND (reference sequence). The V end was cut by 1 base, the J end by 3 bases, with 10 bases between. The CDR3 sequence is CASSIGDRLGNTIYF. CDR3 nucleotide sequence: TGTGCCAGTAGTATAGGTGACAGACTTGGAAACACCATATATTTT.

The chain recombines TRBV19 with TRBJ1-2; 8 bases line up with TRBD1. CDR1 LNHDA and CDR2 SQIVND come from the germline V gene (reference sequence). The trim removed 5 bases at V and 4 bases at J, leaving 9 bases unmatched. The CDR3 runs 15 residues. The CDR3 coding sequence is TGTGCCAGTAGTCCCTCCTCGACAGGGGCCTATGGCTACACCTTC. Amino acid sequence: CASSPSSTGAYGYTF.

The chain joins TRBV6-1 to TRBJ1-1; possible D gene TRBD1, 6 bases. The CDR3 length is 14 residues. CDR1 and CDR2 from the germline V gene are MNHNS and SASEGT. V lost 3 bases and J lost 4, with 12 bases in between. The CDR3 spells CASSEDRIRTEAFF. The CDR3 DNA follows: TGTGCCAGCAGTGAGGACAGAATACGCACTGAAGCTTTCTTT.

The chain is built from TRBV30 and TRBJ1-2; TRBD1 agrees at 8 bases. Looked up from germline, CDR1 is GTSNPN and CDR2 is SVGIG (reference sequence). This CDR3 region has 16 residues. Trimming at V came to 1 base and at J to 0 bases, leaving 7 bases not matched to a gene. The CDR3 DNA reads as TGTGCCTGGAGTGCATCGCGGACAGGGTCTAACTATGGCTACACCTTC. This encodes CAWSASRTGSNYGYTF. Supplemented by reference TRBV30 and TRBJ1-2, the full variable domain reads SQTIHQWPATLVQPVGSPLSLECTVEGTSNPNLYWYRQAAGRGLQLLFYSVGIGQISSEVPQNLSASRPQDRQFILSSKKLLLSDSGFYLCAWSASRTGSNYGYTFGSGTRLTVV.

This chain joins TRBV29-1 and TRBJ2-3; 9 bases line up with TRBD2. Germline CDR1 and CDR2: SQVTM and ANQGSEA. The CDR3 extends over 13 amino acids. J lost 1 base, V lost 7 bases, and 3 bases had no gene match. CDR3 sequence (DNA): TGCAGCGCTGTAGCGGGGGGCACAGATACGCAGTATTTT. Its protein is CSAVAGGTDTQYF.

This clone showed up just once. V and J are TRBV18 and TRBJ1-3, with 7 nucleotides matching TRBD1. CDR3 length: 15 residues. V was clipped by 6 bases and J by 4 bases; unmatched bases: 9. Germline V lookup: CDR1 KGHSH, CDR2 LQKENI. CDR3 sequence reads: CASSSGGQWGNTIYF. For the CDR3, the DNA is TGTGCCAGCTCGTCAGGGGGACAGTGGGGAAACACCATATATTTT.

This clone was seen once. This rearrangement joins TRBV7-2 to TRBJ2-3, with TRBD2 matching 9 bases. The CDR3 has 13 amino acids. Losses at the gene ends were 5 bases for V and 13 bases for J; bases not matched to a gene: 10. Germline V CDR1 and CDR2: SGHTA, FQGNSA. CDR3 loop: CASSDGGGAGKYF. The CDR3 nucleotides are TGTGCCAGCAGCGACGGCGGGGGGGCTGGAAAGTATTTT.

V and J are TRBV19 and TRBJ2-5, with a possible D match to TRBD1 (7 bases). CDR3 length: 12 residues. CDR1 is LNHDA and CDR2 is SQIVND in the germline V gene (reference sequence). V lost 9 bases, J lost 4 bases, and 12 bases lay in between. The CDR3 bases are TGTGCCAGCTCAGGGGGGCGAGAGACCCAGTACTTC. It yields the protein CASSGGRETQYF.

The chain couples TRBV7-8 to TRBJ2-1; a weak D match, TRBD2 (6 bases). This CDR3 is 15 amino acids long. CDR1 is SGHVS, CDR2 FQNEAQ, per germline. With 7 bases removed from V and 4 bases from J, the gap between germline ends came to 17 bases. CDR3 DNA sequence: TGTGCCAGCAAGGAGGGTCCAGTACCATACAATGAGCAGTTCTTC. The encoded protein is CASKEGPVPYNEQFF. The variable domain in full, with the rest retrieved from reference TRBV7-8 and TRBJ2-1, is GAGVSQSPRYKVAKRGQDVALRCDPISGHVSLFWYQQALGQGPEFLTYFQNEAQLDKSGLPSDRFFAERPEGSVSTLKIQRTQQEDSAVYLCASKEGPVPYNEQFFGPGTRLTVL.

The V and J genes are TRBV7-9 and TRBJ1-2; the D gene is possibly TRBD1 (6 bases). Per germline, CDR1 SEHNR and CDR2 FQNEAQ (reference sequence). This CDR3 spans 13 amino acids. V was clipped by 0 bases and J by 4 bases, with 6 bases between them. CDR3 residues: CASSLADSYGYTF. CDR3 in DNA: TGTGCCAGCAGCTTAGCGGACAGCTATGGCTACACCTTC.

As DNA, the CDR3 is TGTGCCTCGGGGAGGGACGTTGCCGGGGAGCTGTTTTTT. Translated: CASGRDVAGELFF. The chain links TRBV10-3 to TRBJ2-2; TRBD2 matches at 7 bases. CDR3 length: 13 amino acids. Unmatched junction bases numbered 9, after V lost 11 bases and J lost 6 bases. Germline V gene data show CDR1 as ENHRY and CDR2 as SYGVKD.

The gene calls are TRBV5-4 and TRBJ1-5; D remains ambiguous. Germline loops: CDR1 SGHNT, CDR2 YYREEE (reference sequence). V shed 2 bases and J shed 3 bases, with 9 bases lying between them. CDR3 size: 14 residues. In DNA form, the CDR3 reads TGTGCCAGCAGCTTCGAGGGAATCAATCAGCCCCAGCATTTT. Encoded protein: CASSFEGINQPQHF.